This T cell receptor beta chain was observed in a study of cytomegalovirus exposure and HLA in healthy donors. Study findings and constraints: Being indistinguishable, some V segments were excluded, TRBV6-2 and TRBV6-3 among them. Earlier analysis found most TCR beta V segments productive about 87% or about 30% of the time.

The PCR used 60 Vbeta and 13 Jbeta primers. Per the original methods: Roughly 11 million shared chains were among tens of millions of unique TCR beta chains counted in a later analysis. The table came from immunoSEQ multiplex PCR; TCRdb's copy has only in-frame clones and leaves some out. V and J calls and clone size are copied from that table; D and trimming were computed from the DNA. The sample holds about 150,000 clones, 76% seen once. In regard to this clone: Its antigen is unknown.

The CDR3 length is 13 residues. V dropped 1 base and J dropped 11 bases, with 12 bases sitting between them. The germline gives CDR1 SNHLY, CDR2 FYNNEI. The material sequenced was PBMCs. The rearrangement joins TRBV2 to TRBJ1-5; D ambiguous. This TCR was recovered from a female donor in good health and CMV-seropositive. The CDR3 coding sequence is TGTGCCAGCAGTGAAGGCGTAGAATCGGCCCAGCATTTT. Encoded protein: CASSEGVESAQHF. The whole variable domain, remainder taken from reference TRBV2 and TRBJ1-5, is EPEVTQTPSHQVTQMGQEVILRCVPISNHLYFYWYRQILGQKVEFLVSFYNNEISEKSEIFDDQFSVERPDGSNFTLKIRSTKLEDSAMYFCASSEGVESAQHFGDGTRLSIL.